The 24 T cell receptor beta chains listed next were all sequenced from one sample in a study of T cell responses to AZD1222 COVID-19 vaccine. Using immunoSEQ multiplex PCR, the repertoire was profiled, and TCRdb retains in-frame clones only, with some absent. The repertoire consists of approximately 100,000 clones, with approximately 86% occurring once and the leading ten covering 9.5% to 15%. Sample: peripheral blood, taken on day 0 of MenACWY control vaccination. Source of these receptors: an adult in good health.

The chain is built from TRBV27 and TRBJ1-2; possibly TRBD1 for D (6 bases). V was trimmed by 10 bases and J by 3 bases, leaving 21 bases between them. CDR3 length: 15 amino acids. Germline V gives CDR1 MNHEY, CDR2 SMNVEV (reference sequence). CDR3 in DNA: TGTGCCACGCTCCCTGGGGGCAGGGGAGACTATGGCTACACCTTC. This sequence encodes CATLPGGRGDYGYTF.

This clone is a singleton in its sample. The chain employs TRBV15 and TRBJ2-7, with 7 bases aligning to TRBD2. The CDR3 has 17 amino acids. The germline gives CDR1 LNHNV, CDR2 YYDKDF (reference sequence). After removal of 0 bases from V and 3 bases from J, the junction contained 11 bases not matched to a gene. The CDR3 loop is CATSRDSLGGHHYEQYF. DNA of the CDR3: TGTGCCACCAGCAGAGATTCCTTGGGAGGGCATCACTACGAGCAGTACTTC. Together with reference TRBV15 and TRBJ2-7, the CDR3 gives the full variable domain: DAMVIQNPRYQVTQFGKPVTLSCSQTLNHNVMYWYQQKSSQAPKLLFHYYDKDFNNEADTPDNFQSRRPNTSFCFLDIRSPGLGDTAMYLCATSRDSLGGHHYEQYFGPGTRLTVT.

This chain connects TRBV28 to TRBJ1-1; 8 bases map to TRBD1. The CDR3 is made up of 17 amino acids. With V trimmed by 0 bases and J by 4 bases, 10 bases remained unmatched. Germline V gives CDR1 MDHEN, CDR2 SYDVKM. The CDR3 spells CASSLWEGQGGFTEAFF. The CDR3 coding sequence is TGTGCCAGCAGTTTATGGGAAGGACAGGGTGGTTTCACTGAAGCTTTCTTT.

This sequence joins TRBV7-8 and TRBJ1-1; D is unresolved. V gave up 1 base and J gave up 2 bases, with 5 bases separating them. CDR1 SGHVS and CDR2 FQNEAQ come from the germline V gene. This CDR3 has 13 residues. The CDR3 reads CASSLVRNTEAFF. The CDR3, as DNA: TGTGCCAGCAGCTTAGTTCGAAACACTGAAGCTTTCTTT.

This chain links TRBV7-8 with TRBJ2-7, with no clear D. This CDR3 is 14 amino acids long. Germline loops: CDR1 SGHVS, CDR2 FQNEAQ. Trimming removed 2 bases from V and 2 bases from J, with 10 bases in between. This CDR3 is CASSLSPGPYEQYF. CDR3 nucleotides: TGTGCCAGCAGCTTATCCCCAGGCCCCTACGAGCAGTACTTC.

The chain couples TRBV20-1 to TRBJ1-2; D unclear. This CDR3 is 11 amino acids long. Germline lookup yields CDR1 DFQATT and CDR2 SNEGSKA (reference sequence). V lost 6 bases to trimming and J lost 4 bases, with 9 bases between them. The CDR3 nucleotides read TGCAGTGCCCCCGGGATCTATGGCTACACCTTC. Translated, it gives CSAPGIYGYTF.

CDR3 DNA sequence: TGTGCCAGCAGCTTACCACTAGCGGGAGATCAGTTCTTC. It yields the protein CASSLPLAGDQFF. This chain joins TRBV5-6 and TRBJ2-1; 11 positions agree with TRBD2. V shed 2 bases and J 13 bases; nucleotides not matched to a gene: 5. Germline V gene sequence: CDR1 SGHDT, CDR2 YYEEEE. The CDR3 totals 13 residues.

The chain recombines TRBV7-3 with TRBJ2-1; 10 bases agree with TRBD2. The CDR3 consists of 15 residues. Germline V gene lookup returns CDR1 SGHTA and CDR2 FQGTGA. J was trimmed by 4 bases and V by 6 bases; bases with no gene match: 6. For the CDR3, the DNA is TGTGCCAGCAGAAAAGCGGGAGGGTGGTACAATGAGCAGTTCTTC. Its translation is CASRKAGGWYNEQFF.

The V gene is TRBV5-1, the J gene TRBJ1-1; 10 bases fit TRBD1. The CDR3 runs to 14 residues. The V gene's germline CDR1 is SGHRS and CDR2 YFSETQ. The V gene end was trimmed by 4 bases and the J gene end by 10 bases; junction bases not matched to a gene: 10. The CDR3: CASSTGTGEIGAFF. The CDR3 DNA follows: TGCGCCAGCAGCACCGGGACAGGGGAGATTGGAGCTTTCTTT.

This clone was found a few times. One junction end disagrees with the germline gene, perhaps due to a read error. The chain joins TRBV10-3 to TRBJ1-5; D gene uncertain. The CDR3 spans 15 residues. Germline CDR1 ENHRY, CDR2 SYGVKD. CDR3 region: CAINEGLESNQPQHF. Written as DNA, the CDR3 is TGTGCCATCAATGAGGGCTTGGAAAGCAATCAGCCCCAGCATTTT.

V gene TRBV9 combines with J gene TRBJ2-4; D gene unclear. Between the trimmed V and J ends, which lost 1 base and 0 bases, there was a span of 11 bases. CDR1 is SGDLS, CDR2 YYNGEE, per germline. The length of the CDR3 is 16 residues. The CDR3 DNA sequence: TGTGCCAGCAGCGTATCCAGTAGTCTAGCCAAAAACATTCAGTACTTC. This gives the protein CASSVSSSLAKNIQYF.

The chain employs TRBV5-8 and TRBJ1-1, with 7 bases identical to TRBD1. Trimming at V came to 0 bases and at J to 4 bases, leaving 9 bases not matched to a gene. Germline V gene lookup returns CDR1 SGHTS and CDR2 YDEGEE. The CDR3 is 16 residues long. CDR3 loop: CASSLADREGITEAFF. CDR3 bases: TGTGCCAGCAGCTTGGCCGACAGGGAGGGTATCACTGAAGCTTTCTTT. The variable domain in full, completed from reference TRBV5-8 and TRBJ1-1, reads EAGVTQSPTHLIKTRGQQATLRCSPISGHTSVYWYQQALGLGLQFLLWYDEGEERNRGNFPPRFSGRQFPNYSSELNVNALELEDSALYLCASSLADREGITEAFFGQGTRLTVV.

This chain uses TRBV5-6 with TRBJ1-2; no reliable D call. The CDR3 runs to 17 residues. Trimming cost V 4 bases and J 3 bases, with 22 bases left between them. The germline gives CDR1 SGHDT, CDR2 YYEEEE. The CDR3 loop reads CASSPGLERLVDYGYTF. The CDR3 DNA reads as TGTGCCAGCAGCCCGGGTTTGGAGCGCCTGGTGGACTATGGCTACACCTTC.

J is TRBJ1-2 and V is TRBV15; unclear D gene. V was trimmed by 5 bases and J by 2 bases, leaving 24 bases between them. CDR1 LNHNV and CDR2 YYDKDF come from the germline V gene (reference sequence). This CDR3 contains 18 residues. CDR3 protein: CATSPRPADAGLNYGYTF. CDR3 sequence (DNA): TGTGCCACCAGCCCGCGGCCCGCCGACGCTGGCTTAAACTATGGCTACACCTTC.

This chain's CDR3 is CASSLSPLGADSRDTQYF. CDR3 coding DNA: TGTGCCAGCAGCTTATCCCCACTTGGAGCAGACTCACGGGATACGCAGTATTTT. V and J are TRBV7-3 and TRBJ2-3; D gene uncertain. Per the germline V gene, CDR1 is SGHTA and CDR2 is FQGTGA. The CDR3 runs to 18 residues. V was shortened by 2 bases and J by 6 bases, with 24 bases between the two germline ends.

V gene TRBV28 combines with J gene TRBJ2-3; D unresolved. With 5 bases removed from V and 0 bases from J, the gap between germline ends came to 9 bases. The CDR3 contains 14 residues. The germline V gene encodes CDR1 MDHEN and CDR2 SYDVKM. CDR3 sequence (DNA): TGTGCCAGCAGTGAGGACCGGAGCACAGATACGCAGTATTTT. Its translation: CASSEDRSTDTQYF.

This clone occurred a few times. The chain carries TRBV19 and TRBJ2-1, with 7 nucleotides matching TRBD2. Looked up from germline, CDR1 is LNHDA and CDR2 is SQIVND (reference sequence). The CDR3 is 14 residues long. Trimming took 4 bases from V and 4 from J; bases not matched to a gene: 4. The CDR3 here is CASSTQRGYNEQFF. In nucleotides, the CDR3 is TGTGCCAGTAGTACCCAGCGGGGTTACAATGAGCAGTTCTTC.

DNA for the CDR3: TGTGCCAGCAGACCAAGCTTGAGCTCCTACAATGAGCAGTTCTTC. Amino acids: CASRPSLSSYNEQFF. J is TRBJ2-1 and V is TRBV6-6; D call uncertain. V shed 6 bases and J shed 0 bases, with 12 bases lying between them. Germline V gives CDR1 MNHNY, CDR2 SVGAGI (reference sequence). The CDR3 is 15 residues long.

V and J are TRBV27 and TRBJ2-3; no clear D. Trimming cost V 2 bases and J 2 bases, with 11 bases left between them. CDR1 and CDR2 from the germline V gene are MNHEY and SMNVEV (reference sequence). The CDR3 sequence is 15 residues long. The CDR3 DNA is TGTGCCAGCAGTTTAGGAGACCCCTTCACAGATACGCAGTATTTT. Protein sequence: CASSLGDPFTDTQYF.

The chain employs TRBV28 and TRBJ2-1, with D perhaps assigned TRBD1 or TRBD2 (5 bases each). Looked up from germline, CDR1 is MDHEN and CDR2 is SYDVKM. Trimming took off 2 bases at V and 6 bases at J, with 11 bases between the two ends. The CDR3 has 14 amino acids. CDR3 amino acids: CASSLGGRSNEQFF. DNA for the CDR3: TGTGCCAGCAGTTTAGGGGGACGGAGCAATGAGCAGTTCTTC.

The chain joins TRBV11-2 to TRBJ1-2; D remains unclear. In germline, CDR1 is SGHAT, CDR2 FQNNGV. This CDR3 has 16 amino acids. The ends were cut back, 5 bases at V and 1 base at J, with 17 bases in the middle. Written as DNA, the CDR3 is TGTGCCAGCAGCAAAAAGGGCGGGGTCGATAACTATGGCTACACCTTC. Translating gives CASSKKGGVDNYGYTF. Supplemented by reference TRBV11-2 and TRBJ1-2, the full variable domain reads EAGVAQSPRYKIIEKRQSVAFWCNPISGHATLYWYQQILGQGPKLLIQFQNNGVVDDSQLPKDRFSAERLKGVDSTLKIQPAKLEDSAVYLCASSKKGGVDNYGYTFGSGTRLTVV.

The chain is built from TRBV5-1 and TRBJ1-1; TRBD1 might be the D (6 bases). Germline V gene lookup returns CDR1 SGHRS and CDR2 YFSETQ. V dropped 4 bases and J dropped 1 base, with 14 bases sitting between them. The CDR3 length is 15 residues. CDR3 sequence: CASSITGSGNTEAFF. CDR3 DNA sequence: TGCGCCAGCAGCATAACAGGGAGTGGGAACACTGAAGCTTTCTTT.

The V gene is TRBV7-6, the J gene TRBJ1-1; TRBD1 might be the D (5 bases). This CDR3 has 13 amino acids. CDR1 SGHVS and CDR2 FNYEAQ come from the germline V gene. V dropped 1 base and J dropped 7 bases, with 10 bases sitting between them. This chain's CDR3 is CASSLEPGNEAFF. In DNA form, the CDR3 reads TGTGCCAGCAGCTTAGAACCAGGGAATGAAGCTTTCTTT.

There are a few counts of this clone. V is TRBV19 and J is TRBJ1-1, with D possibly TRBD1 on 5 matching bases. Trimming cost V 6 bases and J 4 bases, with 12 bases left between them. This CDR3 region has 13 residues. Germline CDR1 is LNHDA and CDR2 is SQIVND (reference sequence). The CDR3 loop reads CASRDTLGTEAFF. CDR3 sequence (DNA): TGTGCCAGTAGGGACACTCTGGGCACTGAAGCTTTCTTT.